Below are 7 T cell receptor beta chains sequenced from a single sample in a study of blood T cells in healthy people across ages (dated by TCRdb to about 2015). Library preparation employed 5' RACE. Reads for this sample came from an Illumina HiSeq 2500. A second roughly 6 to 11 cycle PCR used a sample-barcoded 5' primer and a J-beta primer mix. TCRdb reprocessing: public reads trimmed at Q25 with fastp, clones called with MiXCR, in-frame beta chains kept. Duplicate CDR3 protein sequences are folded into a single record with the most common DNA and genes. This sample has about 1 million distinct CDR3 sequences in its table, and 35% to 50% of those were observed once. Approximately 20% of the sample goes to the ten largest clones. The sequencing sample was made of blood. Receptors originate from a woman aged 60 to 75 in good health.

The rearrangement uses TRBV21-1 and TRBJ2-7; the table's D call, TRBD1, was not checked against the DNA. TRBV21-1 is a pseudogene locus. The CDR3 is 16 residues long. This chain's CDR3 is CASSKVVQNPLVEQYF. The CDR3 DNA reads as TGTGCCAGCAGCAAAGTCGTCCAAAACCCCCTCGTCGAGCAGTACTTC.

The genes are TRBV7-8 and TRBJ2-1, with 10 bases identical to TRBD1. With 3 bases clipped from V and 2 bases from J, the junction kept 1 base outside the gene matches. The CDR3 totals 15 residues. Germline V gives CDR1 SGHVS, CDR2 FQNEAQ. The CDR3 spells CASSFGQGAYNEQFF. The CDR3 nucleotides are TGTGCCAGCAGCTTTGGACAGGGGGCCTACAATGAGCAGTTCTTC. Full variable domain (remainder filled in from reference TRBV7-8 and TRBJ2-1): GAGVSQSPRYKVAKRGQDVALRCDPISGHVSLFWYQQALGQGPEFLTYFQNEAQLDKSGLPSDRFFAERPEGSVSTLKIQRTQQEDSAVYLCASSFGQGAYNEQFFGPGTRLTVL.

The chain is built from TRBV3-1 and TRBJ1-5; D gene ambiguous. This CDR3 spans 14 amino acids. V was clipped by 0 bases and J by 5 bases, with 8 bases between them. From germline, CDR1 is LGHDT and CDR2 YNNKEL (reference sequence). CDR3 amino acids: CASSQDTVDQPQHF. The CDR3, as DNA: TGTGCCAGCAGCCAAGATACGGTTGATCAGCCCCAGCATTTT.

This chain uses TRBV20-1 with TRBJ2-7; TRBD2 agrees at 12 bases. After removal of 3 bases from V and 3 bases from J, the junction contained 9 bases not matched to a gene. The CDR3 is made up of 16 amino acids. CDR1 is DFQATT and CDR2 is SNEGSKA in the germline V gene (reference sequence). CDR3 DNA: TGCAGTGCTAGGCCCTCCCTAGCGGGAGGGTACTACGAGCAGTACTTC. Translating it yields CSARPSLAGGYYEQYF.

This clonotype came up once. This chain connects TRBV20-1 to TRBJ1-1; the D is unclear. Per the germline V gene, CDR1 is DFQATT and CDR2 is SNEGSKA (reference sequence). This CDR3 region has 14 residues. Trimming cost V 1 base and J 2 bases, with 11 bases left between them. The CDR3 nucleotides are TGCAGTGCTAGAGGTCCACAAGTTAACACTGAAGCTTTCTTT. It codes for CSARGPQVNTEAFF.

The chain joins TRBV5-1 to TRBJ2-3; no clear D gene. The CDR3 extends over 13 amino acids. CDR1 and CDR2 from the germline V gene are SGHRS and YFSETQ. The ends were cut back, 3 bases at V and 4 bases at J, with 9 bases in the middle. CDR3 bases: TGCGCCAGCAGCTCATCTCAGGCAGATACGCAGTATTTT. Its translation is CASSSSQADTQYF.

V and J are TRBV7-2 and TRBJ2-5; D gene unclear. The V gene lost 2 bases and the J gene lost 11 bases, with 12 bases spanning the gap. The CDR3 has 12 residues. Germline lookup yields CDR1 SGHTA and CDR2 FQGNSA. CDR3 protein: CASSLLLDEQYF. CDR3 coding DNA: TGTGCCAGCAGCTTATTGCTGGATGAGCAGTACTTC. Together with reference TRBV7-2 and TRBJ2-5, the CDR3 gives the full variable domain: GAGVSQSPSNKVTEKGKDVELRCDPISGHTALYWYRQSLGQGLEFLIYFQGNSAPDKSGLPSDRFSAERTGGSVSTLTIQRTQQEDSAVYLCASSLLLDEQYFGPGTRLLVL.